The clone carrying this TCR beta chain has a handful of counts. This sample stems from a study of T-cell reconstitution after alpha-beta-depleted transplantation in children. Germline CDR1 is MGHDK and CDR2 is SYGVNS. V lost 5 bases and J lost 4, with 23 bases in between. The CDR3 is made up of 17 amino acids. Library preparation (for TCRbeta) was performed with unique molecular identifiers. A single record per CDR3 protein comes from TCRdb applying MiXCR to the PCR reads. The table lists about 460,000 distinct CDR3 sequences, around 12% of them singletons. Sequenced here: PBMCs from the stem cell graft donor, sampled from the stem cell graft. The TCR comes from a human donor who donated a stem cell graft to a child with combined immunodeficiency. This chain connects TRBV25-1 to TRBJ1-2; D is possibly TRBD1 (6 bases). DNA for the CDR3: TGTGCCAGCAGTCTGATTGACAGGATCCAGACTCGCTATGGCTACACCTTC. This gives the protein CASSLIDRIQTRYGYTF.